Listed below are T cell receptor beta chains from one sample, sequenced in a study of regulatory T cells in long-lasting Graves disease. A single record per CDR3 protein comes from TCRdb applying MiXCR to the multiplex PCR reads. The sample shows 250,000 to 400,000 distinct CDR3 sequences, 15% to 20% of them seen only once. The specimen was peripheral blood mononuclear cells (PBMCs), collected at new diagnosis, from a patient treated with antithyroid drugs. Receptor source: a female donor with Graves disease. Both conserved end residues are part of each CDR3. A D gene is named only where the DNA matches it firmly. Clone size, where shown, is once, few, many, or a class for clones that have expanded.

>many|TRBJ2-7|TRBV6-1|NA
TGTGCCAGCAGCCCCTCCCGGGCCCAAGGATCCTACGAGCAGTACTTC
CASSPSRAQGSYEQYF
>NA|TRBJ1-3|TRBV20-1|NA
TGCAGTGCTAGATCCAGCACTGTTCCTATCTCTGGAAACACCATATATTTT
CSARSSTVPISGNTIYF
>many|TRBJ2-1|TRBV28|TRBD2
TGTGCCAGCAGCTACTCTGGACTAGCGGTTGTGGATGAGCAGTTCTTC
CASSYSGLAVVDEQFF
>many|TRBJ1-3|TRBV28|NA
TGTGCCAGCAGGCCACCCGGGTCACCCCGTAGTAACTCTGGAAACACCATATATTTT
CASRPPGSPRSNSGNTIYF
>NA|TRBJ1-5|TRBV7-9|NA
TGTGCCAGCAGCTTAGCAGGGGAAGGGCAGCCCCAGCATTTT
CASSLAGEGQPQHF
>many|TRBJ1-1|TRBV29-1|NA
TGCAGCGTTGATAAGGGCTATGCAGCTTTCTTT
CSVDKGYAAFF
>many|TRBJ1-1|TRBV5-1|TRBD1
TGTGCCAGCAGCTCGGGACAGGTGAACACTGAAGCTTTCTTT
CASSSGQVNTEAFF
>NA|TRBJ2-7|TRBV29-1|NA
TGCAGCGTTGAAAATACGCCGGGGTCGTACGAGCAGTACTTC
CSVENTPGSYEQYF
>many|TRBJ2-1|TRBV12-5|NA
TGTGCTAGTGGTTCCGGGACAACTACCTACAATGAGCAGTTCTTC
CASGSGTTTYNEQFF
>few|TRBJ2-3|TRBV30|NA
TGTGCCTGGGGCAGAACTGGGCGAGATACGCAGTATTTT
CAWGRTGRDTQYF
>many|TRBJ2-3|TRBV20-1|NA
TGCAGTGCACACCCGGGGCCGACGCAGTATTTT
CSAHPGPTQYF